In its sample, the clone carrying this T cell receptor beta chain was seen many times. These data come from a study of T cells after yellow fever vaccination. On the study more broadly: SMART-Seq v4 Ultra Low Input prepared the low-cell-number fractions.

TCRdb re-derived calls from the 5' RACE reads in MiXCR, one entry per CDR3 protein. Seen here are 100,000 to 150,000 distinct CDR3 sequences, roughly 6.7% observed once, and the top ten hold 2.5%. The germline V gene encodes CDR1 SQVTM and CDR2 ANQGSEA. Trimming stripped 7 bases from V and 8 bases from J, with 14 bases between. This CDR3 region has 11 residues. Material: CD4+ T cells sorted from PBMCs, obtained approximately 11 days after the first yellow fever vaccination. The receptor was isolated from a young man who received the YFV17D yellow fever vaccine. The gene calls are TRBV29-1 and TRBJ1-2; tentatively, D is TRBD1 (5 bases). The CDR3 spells CSGRMGDGYTF. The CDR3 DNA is TGCAGCGGACGGATGGGGGACGGCTACACCTTC.